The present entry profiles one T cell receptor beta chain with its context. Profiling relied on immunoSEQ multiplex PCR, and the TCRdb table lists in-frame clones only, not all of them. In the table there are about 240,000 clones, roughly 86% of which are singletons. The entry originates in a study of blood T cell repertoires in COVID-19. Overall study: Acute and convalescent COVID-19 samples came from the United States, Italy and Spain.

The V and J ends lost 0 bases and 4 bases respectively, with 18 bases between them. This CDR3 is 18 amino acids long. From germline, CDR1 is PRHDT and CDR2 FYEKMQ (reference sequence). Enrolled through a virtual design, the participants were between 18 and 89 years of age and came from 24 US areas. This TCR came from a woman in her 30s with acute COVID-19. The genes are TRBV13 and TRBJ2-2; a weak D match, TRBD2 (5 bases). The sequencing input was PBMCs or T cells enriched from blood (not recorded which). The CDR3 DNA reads TGTGCCAGCAGCTTAGGCCTTCGGGGAGTACCATCCACCGGGGAGCTGTTTTTT. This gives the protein CASSLGLRGVPSTGELFF.